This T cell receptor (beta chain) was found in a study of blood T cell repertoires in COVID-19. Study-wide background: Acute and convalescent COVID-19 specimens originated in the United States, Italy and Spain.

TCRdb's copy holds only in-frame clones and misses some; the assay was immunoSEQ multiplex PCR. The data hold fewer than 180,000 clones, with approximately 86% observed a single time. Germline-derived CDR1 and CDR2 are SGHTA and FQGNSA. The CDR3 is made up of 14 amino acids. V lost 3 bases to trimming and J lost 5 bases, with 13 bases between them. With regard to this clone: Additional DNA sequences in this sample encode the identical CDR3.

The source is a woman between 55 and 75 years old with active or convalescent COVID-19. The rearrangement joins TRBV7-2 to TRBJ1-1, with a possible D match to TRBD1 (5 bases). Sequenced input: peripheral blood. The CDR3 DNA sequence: TGTGCCAGCAGCTTGCCCGGGGGAGGGACTGAAGCTTTCTTT. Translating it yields CASSLPGGGTEAFF.